The sample holds one count of the clone carrying this T cell receptor (beta chain). This CDR3 has 12 amino acids. Between the trimmed V and J ends, which lost 4 bases and 6 bases, there was a span of 10 bases. Germline V lookup: CDR1 SGDLS, CDR2 YYNGEE. Once sorted, every population was more than 98% pure. Every bit of the isolated RNA underwent reverse transcription, so sequencing read expressed TCRB transcripts. The protocol was immunoSEQ multiplex PCR, while the TCRdb copy is restricted to in-frame clones and leaves out a portion. The table records hundreds of thousands of clones, 15% of them present only once. The data are from a study of beta chain features in type 1 diabetes. Study-wide context: Sorted cells from all samples, numbering about 98 million, were examined.

V is TRBV9 and J is TRBJ1-2; no clear D. The sequenced sample was naive CD4+ T cells from blood. The origin of this receptor is a man between 18 and 29 years old in good health. CDR3 in amino acids: CASSPWVDGYTF. The CDR3 nucleotides are TGTGCCAGCAGCCCTTGGGTGGATGGCTACACCTTC.